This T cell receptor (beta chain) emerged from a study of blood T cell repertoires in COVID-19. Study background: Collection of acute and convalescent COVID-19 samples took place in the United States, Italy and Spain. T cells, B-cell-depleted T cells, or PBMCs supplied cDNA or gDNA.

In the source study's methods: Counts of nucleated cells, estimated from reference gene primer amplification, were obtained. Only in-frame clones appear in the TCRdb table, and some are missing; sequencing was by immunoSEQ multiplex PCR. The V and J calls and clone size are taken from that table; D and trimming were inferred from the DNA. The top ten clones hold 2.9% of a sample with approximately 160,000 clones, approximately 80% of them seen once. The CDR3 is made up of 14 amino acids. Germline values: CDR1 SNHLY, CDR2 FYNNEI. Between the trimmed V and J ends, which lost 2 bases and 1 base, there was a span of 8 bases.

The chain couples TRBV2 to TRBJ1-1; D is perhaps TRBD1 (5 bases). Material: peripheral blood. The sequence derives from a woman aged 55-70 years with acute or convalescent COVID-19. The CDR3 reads CASSERGKNTEAFF. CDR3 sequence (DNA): TGTGCCAGCAGTGAAAGGGGAAAGAACACTGAAGCTTTCTTT.